This T cell receptor (beta chain) was captured in a study of regulatory T cells in long-lasting Graves disease. Study results and limitations: A limited number of samples was an acknowledged limitation. Patients with persistent disease showed a bias toward TRBV28, TRBJ1-2 and TRBJ2-5.

This clonotype was counted ten times or more. Antigen: not known. Time point given: persistent/refractory GD, antithyroid drugs over 5 years with positive TRAb. RNA from PBMCs was the source of the TCR library. In Xi'an, China, an endocrinology department was the source of patients. Arm-PCR of CDR3 regions with iRepertoire HTBI primers generated TCR beta libraries. In the authors' methods: Samples revealed 60 to 70 TRBV and roughly 15 TRBJ segments. Each CDR3 protein gets one entry after TCRdb re-called the multiplex PCR reads with MiXCR. These V and J calls derive from TCRdb rather than the authors' analysis. The repertoire holds about 430,000 distinct CDR3 sequences, around 20% seen once, with roughly an eighth in the top ten. Trimming shortened V by 5 bases and J by 3 bases, and 10 bases separated the two germline ends. This CDR3 is 14 amino acids long. Germline values: CDR1 SNHLY, CDR2 FYNNEI.

The starting material was peripheral blood mononuclear cells (PBMCs), obtained when the disease was refractory, from a patient treated with antithyroid drugs. The chain has TRBV2 and TRBJ2-2, with D tentatively TRBD1 (6 bases). The TCR comes from a female donor with Graves disease. The CDR3 loop reads CASSSGHDTGELFF. CDR3 bases: TGTGCCAGCAGTTCGGGACACGACACCGGGGAGCTGTTTTTT.